What follows are 27 T cell receptor beta chains derived from one specimen sequenced in a study of human T cells and chemical hapten exposure. TCRdb recomputed calls from the RACE reads with MiXCR, one row per CDR3 protein. The sample includes about 80,000 distinct CDR3 sequences, less than 15% seen only once; the top ten take over 3.5%. Time point described: pre-sensitization, week 0. Treatment given: therapeutic diphenylcyclopropenone sensitization with weekly scalp DPC. The material was whole blood, obtained in connection with sensitization to the hapten diphenylcyclopropenone (DPC). These receptors all come from a woman between 45 and 60 years old with alopecia areata. Some clones in this sample may be carry-over from other donors' samples.

The chain uses TRBV29-1 and TRBJ1-1; 7 nucleotides match TRBD1. The junction had 14 bases not matched to a gene; V was cut back by 3 bases and J by 4 bases. Germline V gene lookup returns CDR1 SQVTM and CDR2 ANQGSEA. CDR3 length equals 16 residues. The DNA of the CDR3 is TGCAGCGTTGATACCGAAGGGGGCGGCGGGAGCACTGAAGCTTTCTTT. It yields the protein CSVDTEGGGGSTEAFF.

The genes are TRBV5-1 and TRBJ2-7, with 7 bases fitting TRBD1. V was pared by 5 bases and J by 7 bases, with 12 bases of the junction left unmatched. This CDR3 contains 14 residues. Germline assignment: CDR1 SGHRS and CDR2 YFSETQ. The CDR3 region has the DNA TGCGCCAGCAGTTCTGGACAGGCGCGAGGGGAGCAGTACTTC. Its translation: CASSSGQARGEQYF.

This clonotype was observed a handful of times. The V and J genes are TRBV12-3 or TRBV12-4 and TRBJ2-1; TRBD2 agrees at 13 bases. J gave up 7 bases and V 6 bases, and 3 bases lay outside the gene matches. The CDR3 runs 14 residues. The CDR3 DNA follows: TGTGCCAGCAGCCCGGGACTAGCGGGAAATGAGCAGTTCTTC. Translating it yields CASSPGLAGNEQFF.

The chain recombines TRBV29-1 with TRBJ1-1, with D hard to call. Trimming cost V 0 bases and J 0 bases, with 8 bases left between them. This CDR3 spans 14 amino acids. Germline V gene lookup returns CDR1 SQVTM and CDR2 ANQGSEA. Written as DNA, the CDR3 is TGCAGCGTTGAAGATCAAGTCATGAACACTGAAGCTTTCTTT. Amino acid sequence: CSVEDQVMNTEAFF.

V usage is TRBV7-8 and J usage is TRBJ1-2; D is unresolved. Looked up from germline, CDR1 is SGHVS and CDR2 is FQNEAQ. CDR3 length: 13 amino acids. Trimming cost V 2 bases and J 0 bases, with 4 bases left between them. Written as DNA, the CDR3 is TGTGCCAGCAGCTTAACGACTAACTATGGCTACACCTTC. It encodes CASSLTTNYGYTF.

V and J are TRBV5-1 and TRBJ1-4; D is ambiguous. V was pared by 7 bases and J by 0 bases, with 10 bases between. Germline loops: CDR1 SGHRS, CDR2 YFSETQ. The length of the CDR3 is 14 residues. CDR3 bases: TGCGCCAGCCGATCGGCACCAACTAATGAAAAACTGTTTTTT. Translating gives CASRSAPTNEKLFF.

This clonotype turned up a few times. DNA for the CDR3: TGTGCCAGCAGGATACCAGACTACACAGATACGCAGTATTTT. Amino acid sequence: CASRIPDYTDTQYF. This chain connects TRBV12-3 or TRBV12-4 to TRBJ2-3, with a weak D call TRBD2 (5 bases). This CDR3 contains 14 residues. V was shortened by 6 bases and J by 2 bases, with 12 bases between the two germline ends.

This chain connects TRBV18 to TRBJ2-2; D unclear. The CDR3 is 15 amino acids. Trimming left V 2 bases short and J 3 bases short, with 10 bases between. Germline V CDR1 and CDR2: KGHSH, LQKENI. Here the CDR3 DNA reads TGTGCCAGCTCACCAATCGCCATTCACACCGGGGAGCTGTTTTTT. It encodes CASSPIAIHTGELFF. Supplemented by reference TRBV18 and TRBJ2-2, the full variable domain reads NAGVMQNPRHLVRRRGQEARLRCSPMKGHSHVYWYRQLPEEGLKFMVYLQKENIIDESGMPKERFSAEFPKEGPSILRIQQVVRGDSAAYFCASSPIAIHTGELFFGEGSRLTVL.

This clonotype was seen many times. The V call is TRBV2, the J call TRBJ2-7; D is perhaps TRBD2 (5 bases). Per germline, CDR1 SNHLY and CDR2 FYNNEI. The CDR3 extends over 14 amino acids. Trimming stripped 4 bases from V and 3 bases from J, with 13 bases between. The CDR3 here is CASSATSTVYEQYF. The CDR3 region has the DNA TGTGCCAGCAGTGCTACTAGTACCGTCTACGAGCAGTACTTC.

This chain connects TRBV29-1 to TRBJ2-7, with 11 bases aligning to TRBD1. After removal of 6 bases from V and 7 bases from J, the junction contained 5 bases not matched to a gene. The CDR3 covers 12 residues. Per germline, CDR1 SQVTM and CDR2 ANQGSEA. This CDR3 reads CSVGQGAREQYF. The CDR3 region has the DNA TGCAGCGTAGGACAGGGGGCGCGAGAGCAGTACTTC.

The chain recombines TRBV6-5 with TRBJ2-3; 9 positions agree with TRBD2. CDR1 and CDR2 from the germline V gene are MNHEY and SVGAGI. With 2 bases clipped from V and 9 bases from J, the junction kept 6 bases outside the gene matches. CDR3 length: 14 residues. CDR3 bases: TGTGCCAGCAGTTACGCGGGAGGGTTTAACACGCAGTATTTT. This encodes CASSYAGGFNTQYF.

This chain joins TRBV5-4 and TRBJ1-4, with D perhaps matching TRBD1 (6 bases). Germline V gene data show CDR1 as SGHNT and CDR2 as YYREEE (reference sequence). CDR3 length equals 14 residues. Trimming left V 4 bases short and J 7 bases short, with 14 bases between. CDR3 in amino acids: CASSVGGAGEKLFF. The CDR3 bases are TGTGCCAGCAGCGTAGGGGGAGCGGGTGAAAAACTGTTTTTT.

The chain has TRBV29-1 and TRBJ2-7; TRBD2 agrees at 7 bases. This CDR3 is built from 13 residues. The J segment lost 2 bases and the V segment lost 7 bases, leaving 8 bases of the junction unmatched. Germline loops: CDR1 SQVTM, CDR2 ANQGSEA. The CDR3 DNA is TGCAGCGCCCGCTCTGGACTAGCCTACGAGCAGTACTTC. Translation: CSARSGLAYEQYF.

The chain links TRBV29-1 to TRBJ2-3; D not certain. The CDR3 runs to 11 residues. CDR1 SQVTM and CDR2 ANQGSEA come from the germline V gene. V gave up 7 bases and J gave up 2 bases, with 7 bases separating them. The CDR3 here is CSAFLTDTQYF. CDR3 coding DNA: TGCAGCGCTTTTCTCACAGATACGCAGTATTTT.

The sample holds a few counts of this clonotype. For the CDR3, the DNA is TGCAGCGTTGAAGTTCAGAACTATGGCTACACCTTC. Protein: CSVEVQNYGYTF. The chain employs TRBV29-1 and TRBJ1-2; no clear D. CDR1 SQVTM and CDR2 ANQGSEA come from the germline V gene. V lost 1 base and J 2 bases, leaving 5 bases between the germline ends. The length of the CDR3 is 12 residues. The complete variable domain, with remaining parts taken from reference TRBV29-1 and TRBJ1-2, reads SAVISQKPSRDICQRGTSLTIQCQVDSQVTMMFWYRQQPGQSLTLIATANQGSEATYESGFVIDKFPISRPNLTFSTLTVSNMSPEDSSIYLCSVEVQNYGYTFGSGTRLTVV.

This chain links TRBV11-2 with TRBJ2-1, with unresolved D. V lost 2 bases and J 4 bases, leaving 9 bases between the germline ends. Looked up from germline, CDR1 is SGHAT and CDR2 is FQNNGV. This CDR3 has 14 residues. The CDR3 DNA sequence: TGTGCCAGCAGCTTATCCGGCCGGTACAATGAGCAGTTCTTC. This gives the protein CASSLSGRYNEQFF. Complete variable domain (other parts from reference TRBV11-2 and TRBJ2-1): EAGVAQSPRYKIIEKRQSVAFWCNPISGHATLYWYQQILGQGPKLLIQFQNNGVVDDSQLPKDRFSAERLKGVDSTLKIQPAKLEDSAVYLCASSLSGRYNEQFFGPGTRLTVL.

This clonotype has a handful of counts. This chain connects TRBV5-5 to TRBJ1-1, with 7 bases fitting TRBD1. Germline CDR1 SGHKS, CDR2 YYEKEE (reference sequence). V shed 5 bases, J shed 3 bases, and the junction held 7 bases outside the gene matches. The CDR3 totals 14 residues. In DNA form, the CDR3 reads TGTGCCAGCAGGGAGGGACAGTTGTACACTGAAGCTTTCTTT. This gives the protein CASREGQLYTEAFF. The entire variable domain, with the rest obtained from reference TRBV5-5 and TRBJ1-1, is as follows: DAGVTQSPTHLIKTRGQQVTLRCSPISGHKSVSWYQQVLGQGPQFIFQYYEKEERGRGNFPDRFSARQFPNYSSELNVNALLLGDSALYLCASREGQLYTEAFFGQGTRLTVV.

The chain is built from TRBV7-8 and TRBJ1-1; 7 positions match TRBD1. The V segment lost 5 bases and the J segment 0 bases; nucleotides outside the gene matches: 9. Germline assignment: CDR1 SGHVS and CDR2 FQNEAQ. The CDR3 runs to 16 residues. CDR3 DNA sequence: TGTGCCAGCAGCCCGAGACAGGGATTCATGAACACTGAAGCTTTCTTT. It encodes CASSPRQGFMNTEAFF.

The chain couples TRBV7-2 to TRBJ2-5; 9 bases agree with TRBD2. Germline V lookup: CDR1 SGHTA, CDR2 FQGNSA. The CDR3 is 16 amino acids. V lost 5 bases, J lost 5 bases, and 12 bases stayed unmatched. The CDR3 nucleotides read TGTGCCAGCAGCCCAGCCGGGACTAGCATTAGGGAGACCCAGTACTTC. It specifies CASSPAGTSIRETQYF.

There are a few counts of this clonotype. The V and J genes are TRBV20-1 and TRBJ2-7; TRBD2 matches 10 bases. The CDR3 runs 15 residues. Germline V gene data show CDR1 as DFQATT and CDR2 as SNEGSKA (reference sequence). With V trimmed by 1 base and J by 0 bases, 3 bases remained unmatched. This CDR3 is CSARGTSGSSYEQYF. The CDR3 nucleotides are TGCAGTGCTAGAGGGACTAGCGGAAGCTCCTACGAGCAGTACTTC.

The chain carries TRBV27 and TRBJ1-6; no definite D call. CDR1 MNHEY and CDR2 SMNVEV come from the germline V gene (reference sequence). Trimming took 3 bases from V and 4 from J, leaving 4 bases between them. CDR3 length: 13 amino acids. CDR3 sequence (DNA): TGTGCCAGCAGTTTCTCTTATAATTCACCCCTCCACTTT. It yields the protein CASSFSYNSPLHF.

The rearrangement links TRBV7-6 to TRBJ2-1, with TRBD2 matching 9 bases. The germline V gene encodes CDR1 SGHVS and CDR2 FNYEAQ. J was trimmed by 8 bases and V by 1 base; bases with no gene match: 6. The CDR3 consists of 15 residues. CDR3: CASSLGAGGLDEQFF. The CDR3 nucleotides are TGTGCCAGCAGCTTAGGAGCGGGAGGTTTGGATGAGCAGTTCTTC.

V is TRBV6-6 and J is TRBJ1-1; D possibly corresponds to TRBD1 (6 bases). V lost 5 bases and J 2 bases, leaving 15 bases between the germline ends. From germline, CDR1 is MNHNY and CDR2 SVGAGI (reference sequence). CDR3 length equals 15 residues. The CDR3 loop is CASSNPSTGNTEAFF. The CDR3 DNA sequence: TGTGCCAGCAGTAACCCTTCGACAGGAAACACTGAAGCTTTCTTT.

This clonotype was detected only a few times. This rearrangement joins TRBV11-2 to TRBJ1-5; tentatively, D is TRBD1 (5 bases). Germline loops: CDR1 SGHAT, CDR2 FQNNGV. This CDR3 is built from 16 residues. The germline V and J ends were trimmed by 2 bases and 4 bases, with 15 bases remaining between them. The CDR3 sequence: CASSLTWDGTNQPQHF. Written as DNA, the CDR3 is TGTGCCAGCAGCTTAACGTGGGACGGAACTAATCAGCCCCAGCATTTT.

This clonotype showed up just a few times. The chain has TRBV6-2 or TRBV6-3 and TRBJ2-3, with D possibly TRBD2 on 6 matching bases. CDR3 length equals 18 residues. In germline, CDR1 is MNHEY, CDR2 SVGEGT. V lost 6 bases to trimming and J lost 0 bases, with 22 bases between them. The CDR3 sequence: CASSQRTERASSTDTQYF. CDR3 nucleotides: TGTGCCAGCAGCCAACGAACGGAGCGGGCCTCTAGCACAGATACGCAGTATTTT.

The rearrangement joins TRBV27 to TRBJ2-2, with 10 bases fitting TRBD2. With V trimmed by 2 bases and J by 5 bases, 5 bases remained unmatched. The germline V gene has CDR1 MNHEY and CDR2 SMNVEV (reference sequence). The CDR3 sequence is 16 residues long. The CDR3 DNA sequence: TGTGCCAGCAGTTTAAGCGGGAGGGTGAGGACCGGGGAGCTGTTTTTT. As protein: CASSLSGRVRTGELFF.

This clonotype has only a few counts. V gene TRBV9 combines with J gene TRBJ1-1; D is unclear. Germline-derived CDR1 and CDR2 are SGDLS and YYNGEE. The germline V and J ends were trimmed by 4 bases and 1 base, with 11 bases remaining between them. CDR3 length: 14 amino acids. The CDR3 reads CASSTQLGNTEAFF. Written as DNA, the CDR3 is TGTGCCAGCAGCACGCAGCTGGGGAACACTGAAGCTTTCTTT.